This TCR beta chain was sequenced in a study of vaccination effects on CD4 cells after COVID-19. Once cultured for nine to ten days, the cells underwent separation to obtain CD4+ T cells. As their vaccination, participants received two doses of either BNT162b2 or mRNA-1273. Researchers swapped half the medium for IL-2 medium on both days 3 and 7. The CDR3 covers 15 residues. V was clipped by 6 bases and J by 2 bases; unmatched bases: 6. Germline values: CDR1 SNHLY, CDR2 FYNNEI. In its sample, this clone was seen once. Its antigen remains unidentified. General study points: Missing from the study were early post-infection timepoints, and its convalescent patients were few.

Data came from immunoSEQ multiplex PCR; TCRdb stores just in-frame clones and leaves some out. The data show 45,000 or so clones, roughly two thirds seen once. The sequence came from a human donor who received a COVID-19 vaccine. The genes are TRBV2 and TRBJ1-1; 10 bases line up with TRBD1. Specimen: CD4+ T cells from PBMCs cultured without peptide, collected after COVID-19 vaccination. DNA for the CDR3: TGTGCCAGCAGCCGGGACAGGGGCGCAAACACTGAAGCTTTCTTT. Its translation is CASSRDRGANTEAFF.